The following is a TCR beta chain sequence with its context. The CDR3 is 14 residues long. V trimming: 6 bases; J trimming: 6 bases; junction bases outside the gene matches: 5. Germline CDR1 is LNHDA and CDR2 is SQIVND (reference sequence). Two negative PCRs, clearance, or symptom resolution were required of recovered Cohort 3 donors. The sample is drawn from a study of blood T cell repertoires in COVID-19. About the research overall: Acute and convalescent COVID-19 samples came from the United States, Italy and Spain.

Original data processing: Amplified reference gene primers provided the basis for estimating nucleated cell counts. TCRdb's table, derived via immunoSEQ multiplex PCR, lists solely in-frame clones and lacks some. The V and J calls and the clone size are those of that table, but D and trimming were determined from the DNA. This sample has roughly 150,000 clones; 70% to 90% occur once, and the top ten carry more than 3.5%. V is TRBV19 and J is TRBJ2-1; 10 nucleotides match TRBD1. Material for sequencing was PBMCs or T cells enriched from blood (not recorded which). This TCR derives from a man between 50 and 59 years old who had recovered from COVID-19. For the CDR3, the DNA is TGTGCCAGTAGCCGGGACAGGGGTTTCAATGAGCAGTTCTTC. As protein: CASSRDRGFNEQFF.